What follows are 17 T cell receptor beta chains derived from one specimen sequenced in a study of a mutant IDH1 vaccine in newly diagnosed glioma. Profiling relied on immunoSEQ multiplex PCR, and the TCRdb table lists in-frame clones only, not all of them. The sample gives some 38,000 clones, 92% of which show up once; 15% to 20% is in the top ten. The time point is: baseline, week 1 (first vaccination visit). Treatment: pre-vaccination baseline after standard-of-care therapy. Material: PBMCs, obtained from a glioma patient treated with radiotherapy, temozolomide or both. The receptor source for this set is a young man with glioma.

The DNA for the CDR3 is TGTGCCAGCAGCCGACAGGGGATCGCCTACGAGCAGTACTTC. Translated: CASSRQGIAYEQYF. The chain recombines TRBV5-4 with TRBJ2-7; 8 bases are a match to TRBD1. Germline CDR1 reads SGHNT; CDR2 reads YYREEE (reference sequence). Trimming took 4 bases from V and 2 from J; bases not matched to a gene: 5. The CDR3 contains 14 residues. The variable domain in full, with the rest retrieved from reference TRBV5-4 and TRBJ2-7, is ETGVTQSPTHLIKTRGQQVTLRCSSQSGHNTVSWYQQALGQGPQFIFQYYREEENGRGNFPPRFSGLQFPNYSSELNVNALELDDSALYLCASSRQGIAYEQYFGPGTRLTVT.

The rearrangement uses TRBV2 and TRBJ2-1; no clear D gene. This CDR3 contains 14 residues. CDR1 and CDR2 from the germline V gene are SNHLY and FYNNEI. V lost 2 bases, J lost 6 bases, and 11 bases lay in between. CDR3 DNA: TGTGCCAGCAGTGAATCCCCCCACCTCAATGAGCAGTTCTTC. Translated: CASSESPHLNEQFF.

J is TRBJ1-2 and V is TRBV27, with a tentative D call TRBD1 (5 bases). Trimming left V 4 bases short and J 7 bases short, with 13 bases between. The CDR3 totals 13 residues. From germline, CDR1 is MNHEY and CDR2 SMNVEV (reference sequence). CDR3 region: CASSSGGVGGYTF. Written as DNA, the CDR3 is TGTGCCAGCAGTTCCGGGGGTGTAGGTGGCTACACCTTC.

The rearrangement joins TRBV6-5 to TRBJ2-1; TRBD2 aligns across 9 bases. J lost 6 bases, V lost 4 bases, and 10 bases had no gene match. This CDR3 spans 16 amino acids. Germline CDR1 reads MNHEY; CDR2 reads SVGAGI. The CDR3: CASSSSFSGSRNEQFF. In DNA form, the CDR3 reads TGTGCCAGCAGTTCTTCCTTTAGCGGGAGCCGCAATGAGCAGTTCTTC.

In nucleotides, the CDR3 is TGTGCCAGCAGCTCGGCAGGGGCCGTCTATGGCTACACCTTC. It codes for CASSSAGAVYGYTF. The V call is TRBV5-4, the J call TRBJ1-2; perhaps TRBD1 as D (6 bases). The CDR3 is 14 residues long. The V gene's germline CDR1 is SGHNT and CDR2 YYREEE (reference sequence). V shed 3 bases and J shed 4 bases, with 13 bases lying between them. Based on the CDR3 plus reference TRBV5-4 and TRBJ1-2, the full variable domain is ETGVTQSPTHLIKTRGQQVTLRCSSQSGHNTVSWYQQALGQGPQFIFQYYREEENGRGNFPPRFSGLQFPNYSSELNVNALELDDSALYLCASSSAGAVYGYTFGSGTRLTVV.

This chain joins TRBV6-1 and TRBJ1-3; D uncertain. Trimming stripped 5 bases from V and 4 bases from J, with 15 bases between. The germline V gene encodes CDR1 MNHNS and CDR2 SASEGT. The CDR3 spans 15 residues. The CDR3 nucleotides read TGTGCCAGCAGTAATAGGGATCTCGGAGGAAACACCATATATTTT. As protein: CASSNRDLGGNTIYF.

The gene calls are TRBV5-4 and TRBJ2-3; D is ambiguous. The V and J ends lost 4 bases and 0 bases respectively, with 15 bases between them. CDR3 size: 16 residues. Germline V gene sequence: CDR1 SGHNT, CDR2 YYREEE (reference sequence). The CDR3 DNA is TGTGCCAGCAGCCCTCCGGGCGGATATAGCACAGATACGCAGTATTTT. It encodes CASSPPGGYSTDTQYF.

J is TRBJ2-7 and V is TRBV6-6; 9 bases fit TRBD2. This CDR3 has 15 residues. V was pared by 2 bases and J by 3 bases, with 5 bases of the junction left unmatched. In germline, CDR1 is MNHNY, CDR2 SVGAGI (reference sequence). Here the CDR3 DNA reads TGTGCCAGCAGTTACGGGGGGCGGGAGGGCTACGAGCAGTACTTC. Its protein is CASSYGGREGYEQYF.

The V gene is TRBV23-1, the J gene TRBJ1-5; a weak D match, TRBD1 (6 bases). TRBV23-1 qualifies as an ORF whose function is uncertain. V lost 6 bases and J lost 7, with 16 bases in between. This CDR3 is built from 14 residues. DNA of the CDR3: TGCGCCAGCAGAAAGGCACAGGGAGAGCAGCCCCAGCATTTT. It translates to CASRKAQGEQPQHF.

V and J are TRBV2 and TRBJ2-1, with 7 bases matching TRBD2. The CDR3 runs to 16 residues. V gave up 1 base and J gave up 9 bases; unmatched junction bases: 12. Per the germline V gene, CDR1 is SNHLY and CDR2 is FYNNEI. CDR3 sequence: CASSEESSGLLAEQFF. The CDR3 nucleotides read TGTGCCAGCAGTGAAGAGTCTAGCGGCCTTCTCGCTGAGCAGTTCTTC.

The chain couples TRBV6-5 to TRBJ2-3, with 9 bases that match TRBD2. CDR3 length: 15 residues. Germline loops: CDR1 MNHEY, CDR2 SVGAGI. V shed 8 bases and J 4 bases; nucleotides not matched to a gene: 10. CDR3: CASSRSGSFSDTQYF. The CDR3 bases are TGTGCCAGCTCTCGTAGCGGGAGTTTCTCAGATACGCAGTATTTT.

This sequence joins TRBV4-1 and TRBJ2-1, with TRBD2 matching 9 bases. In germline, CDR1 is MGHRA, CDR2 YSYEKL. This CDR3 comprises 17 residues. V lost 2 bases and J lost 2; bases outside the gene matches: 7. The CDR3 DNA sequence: TGCGCCAGCAGCCAACCGGGCAAGCGGGGGGCCTACAATGAGCAGTTCTTC. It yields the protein CASSQPGKRGAYNEQFF.

The CDR3, as DNA: TGTGCCAGCAGTTACGAGGGATCGAACGAGCAGTTCTTC. Residues: CASSYEGSNEQFF. V and J are TRBV6-5 and TRBJ2-1, with D perhaps TRBD2 (5 bases). CDR1 and CDR2 from the germline V gene are MNHEY and SVGAGI. With 2 bases removed from V and 10 bases from J, the gap between germline ends came to 12 bases. The CDR3 has 13 residues.

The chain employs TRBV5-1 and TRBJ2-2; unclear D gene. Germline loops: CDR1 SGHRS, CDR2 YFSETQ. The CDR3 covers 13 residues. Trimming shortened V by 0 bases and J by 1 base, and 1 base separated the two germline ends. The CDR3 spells CASSLGNTGELFF. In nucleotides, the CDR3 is TGCGCCAGCAGCTTGGGGAACACCGGGGAGCTGTTTTTT.

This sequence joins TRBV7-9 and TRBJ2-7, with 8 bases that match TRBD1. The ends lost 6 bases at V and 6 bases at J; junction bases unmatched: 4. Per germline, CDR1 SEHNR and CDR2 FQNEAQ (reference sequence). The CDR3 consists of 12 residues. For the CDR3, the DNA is TGTGCCAGCAGGCCAACAGGGGGCGAGCAGTACTTC. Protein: CASRPTGGEQYF.

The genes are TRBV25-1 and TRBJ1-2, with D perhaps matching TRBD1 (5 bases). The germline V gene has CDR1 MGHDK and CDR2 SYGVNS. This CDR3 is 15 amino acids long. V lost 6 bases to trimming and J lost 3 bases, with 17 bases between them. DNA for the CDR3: TGTGCCAGCAGGGGGGGTGGTATCCTGGACTATGGCTACACCTTC. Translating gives CASRGGGILDYGYTF.

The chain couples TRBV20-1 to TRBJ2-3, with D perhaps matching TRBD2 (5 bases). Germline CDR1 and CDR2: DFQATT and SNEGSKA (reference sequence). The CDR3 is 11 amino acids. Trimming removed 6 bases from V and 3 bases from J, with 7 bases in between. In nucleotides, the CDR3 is TGCAGTGCGGACTTTACAGATACGCAGTATTTT. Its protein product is CSADFTDTQYF.